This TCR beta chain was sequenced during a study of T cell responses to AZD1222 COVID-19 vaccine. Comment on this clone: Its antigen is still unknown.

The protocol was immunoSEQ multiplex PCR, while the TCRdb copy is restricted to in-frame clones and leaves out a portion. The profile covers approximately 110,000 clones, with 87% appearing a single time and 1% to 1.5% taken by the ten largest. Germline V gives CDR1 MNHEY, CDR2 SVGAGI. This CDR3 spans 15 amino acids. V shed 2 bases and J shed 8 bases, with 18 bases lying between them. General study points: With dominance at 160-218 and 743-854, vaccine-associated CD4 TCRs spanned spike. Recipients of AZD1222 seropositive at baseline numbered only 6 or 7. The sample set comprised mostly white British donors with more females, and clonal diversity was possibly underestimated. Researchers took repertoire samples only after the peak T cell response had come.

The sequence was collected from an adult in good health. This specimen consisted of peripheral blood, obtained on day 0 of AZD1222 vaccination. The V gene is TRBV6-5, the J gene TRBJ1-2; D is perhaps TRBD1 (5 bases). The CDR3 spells CASSYLGAVPGGYTF. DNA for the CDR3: TGTGCCAGCAGTTACCTCGGGGCGGTCCCCGGCGGCTACACCTTC.